The present T cell receptor beta chain was sequenced within a study of shared clonotypes between healthy human individuals (TCRdb year 2020). Broadly, across the study: The cohort included three men and a couple of women between 18 and 49 years of age. Different laboratories and diverse techniques were used to prepare libraries and sequence TCR repertoires, to increase sequencing depth and limit assay-specific biases. Leukapheresis yielded between about 0.8 and 8.9 billion PBMCs per donor. The study deeply sequenced blood TCR repertoires of about five healthy adults to estimate repertoire size and the extent of clonotype sharing between individuals. Per donor, three plates each were used for CD4 naive and CD4 memory, two for CD8 naive, and one for CD8 memory. The paper's findings and limits, for the study overall: Compared with non-shared clonotypes, clonotypes shared by all four sorted-subset donors had higher generation probabilities. Approximately 5% of naive CD4, around 3.5% of naive CD8, roughly 2.4% of memory CD4, and approximately 0.39% of memory CD8 clonotypes were shared across several donors. The genetic and exposure-history diversity represented was limited by the small number of donors. Even with the large sequencing depth, rarefaction of the sorted-subset datasets indicated that sequencing was incomplete. Only blood was sampled, and tissue TCR repertoires likely differ from those in blood. Naive subsets generally had larger estimated clonotype richness than memory subsets did. Pairwise subsampling led to the expectation that sequencing depth would affect the degree of clonotype sharing among donors.

Using the deep immunoSEQ assay, multiplex PCR amplified TCR CDR3 regions from genomic DNA. Extracted genomic DNA from each cell subset was spread evenly across all wells of several immunoSEQ 96-well plates, with each plate serving as a replicate. For sorted subsets, roughly 200 ng of genomic DNA, equivalent to 30,000 or so T cell genomes, went into each replicate PCR. Purified libraries were measured with a Qubit 3.0 fluorometer, size-checked on a Bioanalyzer 2100, and measured again with the KAPA Library Quantification kit. A separate single-read 150-cycle Illumina NextSeq 550 flow cell was used to sequence each immunoSEQ 96-well plate. Under the source paper's analysis protocol: Because only junctional sequences without quality scores were contained in the immunoSEQ output, filtering matching that applied to full-length reads could not be performed. Sequences were annotated with PyIR, a Python wrapper for IgBLAST v1.9, and V/J genes and CDR3 were assigned using IMGT germline references. Reads with weak V/J assignments (E-value above 1e-6), missing CDR3, stop codons, out-of-frame junctions, or ambiguous translated residues were removed. V3J clonotypes were defined by identical inferred V gene, J gene, and CDR3 amino acid sequence. To compute the percentage overlap between repertoires, the number of shared unique clonotypes was divided by the size of the smaller repertoire. RTK rarefaction, the Chao1 estimator, and Recon v2.1 estimates of unobserved clonotypes were used to assess repertoire richness. Generation probabilities for all TCRbeta clonotypes obtained by the gDNA method from several donors were computed using OLGA. TCRdb limited this immuneACCESS table to in-frame rearrangements with V and J called. A share of clones is missing; checked studies link under half to unresolved V genes, and the rest is unexplained. V, J and clone size are taken as reported in that table, and D and trimming were inferred from the DNA itself. The sample contains some 900,000 clones, approximately 76% of them found a single time. The ten largest clones add up to approximately 1.5% of the sample.

Donors were healthy HIV-negative adults with no recently reported acute infections or vaccinations. All donors were Caucasian adults living in Nashville, Tennessee, USA. CD4+ T cells were enriched by magnetic negative selection, after which naive cells were positively selected on CD45RA and the negative fraction was taken as the memory subset. Blood was obtained by leukapheresis, after which PBMCs were separated by Ficoll-Histopaque density gradient centrifugation and cryopreserved in liquid nitrogen vapor phase. Analytical flow cytometry was used to check the purity and quantity of every magnetically sorted T cell population. Genomic DNA was isolated from each sorted fraction and quantified by UV absorbance on a Nanodrop 2000c. The germline V gene supplies CDR1 SGDLS and CDR2 YYNGEE. V lost 0 bases and J lost 9 bases; the stretch between them is 4 bases long. Reading from cysteine to phenylalanine, the CDR3 counts 12 amino acids. Only the CDR3 region is kept as DNA, spanning 36 bases read in frame from base 1.

Worth noting for this clone: What this receptor recognizes is not known. Base-call qualities are not available, and no considerably larger clone is one nucleotide away.

The sample was memory CD4+ T cells sorted from blood. This specimen's cell subset or site label, per the study, means: CD45RA-negative fraction. The chain is assembled from TRBV9 and TRBJ1-6; no D gene can be assigned with confidence. The sequence derives from a man younger than 35 in good health. The encoded CDR3 is CASSVEGSPLHF. The DNA sequence is TGTGCCAGCAGCGTAGAAGGTTCACCCCTCCACTTT.